These 5 T cell receptor beta chains originate from one sample sequenced in a study of T cells of healthy individuals. TCRdb used MiXCR to reprocess the 5' RACE reads, holding one entry per CDR3 protein. This sample carries around 63,000 distinct CDR3 sequences, under 20% of them seen once, and the ten largest clones take roughly 4.7%. These receptors were obtained from a human donor in good health.

The chain has TRBV6-5 and TRBJ2-7; 8 nucleotides align to TRBD2. The junction had 6 bases not matched to a gene; V was cut back by 7 bases and J by 1 base. The V gene's germline CDR1 is MNHEY and CDR2 SVGAGI. The CDR3 is made up of 14 amino acids. CDR3 sequence (DNA): TGTGCCAGCACCAGGACTAGCACTTCCTACGAGCAGTACTTC. Its translation is CASTRTSTSYEQYF.

Turning to this clonotype: Just one base apart from a much larger clone, this may be a read error. The missing conserved phenylalanine or tryptophan at the end of this CDR3 makes a read error likely. The DNA of the CDR3 is TGTGCCAGCAGTATCAGACAGGGAAGAGAAAAACTGTTTCTT. Translating it yields CASSIRQGREKLFL. This chain uses TRBV27 with TRBJ1-4; 7 positions agree with TRBD1. Losses at the gene ends were 5 bases for V and 8 bases for J; bases not matched to a gene: 8. This CDR3 has 14 residues. CDR1 is MNHEY, CDR2 SMNVEV, per germline (reference sequence).

This chain joins TRBV27 and TRBJ1-2; the D is unclear. The CDR3 loop spans 15 amino acids. The germline V and J ends were trimmed by 5 bases and 0 bases, with 13 bases remaining between them. Germline V gives CDR1 MNHEY, CDR2 SMNVEV (reference sequence). The CDR3 region has the DNA TGTGCCAGCAGTGCCCAATATGGGACTAACTATGGCTACACCTTC. Translated: CASSAQYGTNYGYTF.

This clonotype is termed medium-sized. The gene calls are TRBV20-1 and TRBJ1-5; no firm D call. The ends were cut back, 2 bases at V and 3 bases at J, with 8 bases in the middle. From germline, CDR1 is DFQATT and CDR2 SNEGSKA (reference sequence). The CDR3 extends over 13 amino acids. This CDR3 reads CSARITDNQPQHF. The DNA of the CDR3 is TGCAGTGCTAGAATCACAGACAATCAGCCCCAGCATTTT.

J is TRBJ2-4 and V is TRBV19; possible D gene TRBD2, 5 bases. Germline loops: CDR1 LNHDA, CDR2 SQIVND (reference sequence). The CDR3 has 16 amino acids. Trimming cost V 3 bases and J 1 base, with 13 bases left between them. The CDR3 DNA is TGTGCCAGTAGTATTAGATCGGGGTCGGCCAAAAACATTCAGTACTTC. Translation gives CASSIRSGSAKNIQYF.